Listed below are T cell receptor beta chains from one sample, sequenced in a study of cytomegalovirus exposure and HLA in healthy donors. Only in-frame clones appear in the TCRdb table, and some are missing; sequencing was by immunoSEQ multiplex PCR. Of nearly 110,000 clones in the sample, over 55% were seen once. The sequenced sample consisted of PBMCs. The receptors were gathered from a female donor in good health and CMV-seronegative. Both conserved end residues are part of each CDR3. The D gene is left open where the match is weak. Rows give clone size only sometimes, using once, few, many, or a class for an expanded clone.

CASSSGLEQFF	TGTGCCAGTAGTAGTGGGCTAGAGCAGTTCTTC	NA	NA	TRBJ2-1	TRBV19
CASSAGQGTLETQYF	TGCGCCAGCAGTGCGGGGCAGGGGACCTTAGAGACCCAGTACTTC	NA	NA	TRBJ2-5	TRBV10-1
CASSSKDSYEQYF	TGTGCCAGCAGCTCTAAGGACAGCTACGAGCAGTACTTC	NA	NA	TRBJ2-7	TRBV5-4
CASSFRGNEQFF	TGTGCCAGCAGCTTCCGAGGAAATGAGCAGTTCTTC	NA	NA	TRBJ2-1	TRBV5-4
CASSPPGSGQLNEKLFF	TGTGCCAGCAGTCCCCCCGGAAGCGGACAGCTTAATGAAAAACTGTTTTTT	NA	NA	TRBJ1-4	TRBV7-9
CASSADRANEKLFF	TGTGCCAGCTCAGCTGACAGGGCTAATGAAAAACTGTTTTTT	NA	TRBD1	TRBJ1-4	TRBV18
CASSKPGQGPYEQYF	TGTGCCAGCAGCAAGCCGGGACAGGGACCCTACGAGCAGTACTTC	NA	TRBD1	TRBJ2-7	TRBV7-9
CSVGTGPYEQYF	TGCAGCGTTGGGACAGGCCCCTACGAGCAGTACTTC	NA	TRBD1	TRBJ2-7	TRBV29-1
CASSLNGVGVSEQYF	TGTGCCAGCAGCTTAAACGGTGTGGGAGTATCCGAGCAGTACTTC	NA	NA	TRBJ2-7	TRBV7-3
CASRDLVDRDADTQYF	TGTGCCAGCAGAGATCTCGTGGACAGGGATGCAGATACGCAGTATTTT	NA	TRBD1	TRBJ2-3	TRBV27
CASSFGLAGAPTDTQYF	TGTGCCAGCAGCTTCGGTCTAGCGGGAGCCCCCACAGATACGCAGTATTTT	NA	TRBD2	TRBJ2-3	TRBV11-3
CAWSSRNSPLHF	TGTGCCTGGAGTTCGCGAAATTCACCCCTCCACTTT	NA	NA	TRBJ1-6	TRBV30
CASSQENAGRYEKLFF	TGCGCCAGCAGCCAAGAAAACGCAGGGCGGTATGAAAAACTGTTTTTT	NA	NA	TRBJ1-4	TRBV4-3
CASSARLSKFDGELFF	TGTGCCAGCAGCGCCAGACTCTCCAAGTTCGACGGGGAGCTGTTTTTT	few	NA	TRBJ2-2	TRBV9
CASSVAGVVDTQYF	TGTGCCAGCAGCGTAGCGGGAGTGGTAGATACGCAGTATTTT	NA	NA	TRBJ2-3	TRBV9
CASCGAHLPQHF	TGTGCCAGCTGCGGGGCACATCTGCCCCAGCATTTT	few	NA	TRBJ1-5	TRBV28
CASSLIRTGGTEAFF	TGCGCCAGCAGCTTGATTCGTACTGGAGGCACTGAAGCTTTCTTT	NA	NA	TRBJ1-1	TRBV5-1
CASSLVLPDSSTDTQYF	TGTGCCAGCAGCTTAGTTTTGCCAGATTCTAGCACAGATACGCAGTATTTT	once	NA	TRBJ2-3	TRBV7-6
CASSGGDRSYEQYF	TGTGCCAGCAGCGGGGGGGACCGCTCCTACGAGCAGTACTTC	NA	NA	TRBJ2-7	TRBV9
CASSGTGAINTGELFF	TGTGCCAGTAGTGGGACAGGGGCCATAAACACCGGGGAGCTGTTTTTT	once	TRBD1	TRBJ2-2	TRBV19
CASSSQGGDTQYF	TGTGCCAGCAGCTCACAGGGTGGGGATACGCAGTATTTT	NA	NA	TRBJ2-3	TRBV7-2
CASSYGLAGVGETQYF	TGTGCCAGCAGTTACGGACTAGCGGGAGTCGGAGAGACCCAGTACTTC	NA	TRBD2	TRBJ2-5	TRBV6-5
CASSLSGNTEAFF	TGTGCCAGCAGCTTGTCCGGGAACACTGAAGCTTTCTTT	few	NA	TRBJ1-1	TRBV7-6
CASSLGQAGETQYF	TGCGCCAGCAGCTTGGGACAGGCAGGAGAGACCCAGTACTTC	NA	NA	TRBJ2-5	TRBV5-1
CASSPRGGEDGGTQYF	TGCGCCAGCAGCCCCCGGGGGGGAGAAGATGGGGGGACCCAGTACTTC	once	TRBD2	TRBJ2-5	TRBV10-1
CASSPLGDRRGEQYF	TGCGCCAGCAGCCCGCTCGGGGACAGGAGAGGCGAGCAGTACTTC	NA	TRBD1	TRBJ2-7	TRBV4-1
CASRSAGTGLEKLFF	TGTGCCAGCAGGTCCGCCGGGACAGGGCTTGAAAAACTGTTTTTT	NA	TRBD1	TRBJ1-4	TRBV11-2
CAWSVGTGPNQPQHF	TGTGCCTGGAGTGTCGGGACAGGACCTAATCAGCCCCAGCATTTT	NA	TRBD1	TRBJ1-5	TRBV30
CASSQDLGSSGNTIYF	TGTGCCAGCAGCCAAGATTTGGGCAGCTCTGGAAACACCATATATTTT	NA	NA	TRBJ1-3	TRBV14
CASSIGGGSYEQYF	TGTGCCAGTAGTATAGGAGGCGGCTCCTACGAGCAGTACTTC	NA	NA	TRBJ2-7	TRBV19
CASSLGGSISTDTQYF	TGCGCCAGCAGCTTGGGAGGGTCGATTAGCACAGATACGCAGTATTTT	once	NA	TRBJ2-3	TRBV5-1
CASSSESGRGGELFF	TGTGCCAGCAGTTCCGAAAGCGGCCGCGGAGGGGAGCTGTTTTTT	NA	NA	TRBJ2-2	TRBV2
CASSSVTGDEQFF	TGCGCCAGCAGCTCTGTTACAGGCGATGAGCAGTTCTTC	NA	NA	TRBJ2-1	TRBV5-1
CASKGLGGKSSYNEQFF	TGTGCCAGCAAAGGCCTGGGCGGGAAGAGCTCCTACAATGAGCAGTTCTTC	NA	NA	TRBJ2-1	TRBV2
CASSAGTRSGNTIYF	TGTGCCAGCAGCGCCGGGACACGCTCGGGAAACACCATATATTTT	few	NA	TRBJ1-3	TRBV14
CASTKAGAPGAQYF	TGTGCCAGCACCAAAGCGGGCGCCCCGGGGGCCCAGTACTTC	NA	NA	TRBJ2-5	TRBV6-5
CASSVTPGYPEQYF	TGTGCCAGCAGCGTAACCCCGGGGTACCCCGAGCAGTACTTC	NA	NA	TRBJ2-7	TRBV9
CASSFGIAKNIQYF	TGTGCCAGCAGCTTCGGGATAGCCAAAAACATTCAGTACTTC	NA	NA	TRBJ2-4	TRBV5-6
CASSPGTSSSYEQYF	TGTGCCAGCAGCCCCGGGACTAGCAGCTCCTACGAGCAGTACTTC	NA	TRBD2	TRBJ2-7	TRBV9
CASSQGPQSSYNEQFF	TGTGCCAGCAGCCAAGGTCCACAGAGCTCCTACAATGAGCAGTTCTTC	NA	NA	TRBJ2-1	TRBV14
CSVEGGTENEQFF	TGCAGCGTTGAGGGCGGGACGGAAAATGAGCAGTTCTTC	NA	NA	TRBJ2-1	TRBV29-1
CASSLGNGETQYF	TGTGCCAGCAGCTTAGGAAACGGGGAGACCCAGTACTTC	NA	NA	TRBJ2-5	TRBV11-2
CASSVDRESSYNEQFF	TGTGCCAGCAGCGTAGACAGAGAGAGCTCCTACAATGAGCAGTTCTTC	NA	NA	TRBJ2-1	TRBV9
CASSLSQRESNEQFF	TGTGCCAGCAGCCTTAGCCAGCGGGAGTCCAATGAGCAGTTCTTC	NA	TRBD2	TRBJ2-1	TRBV7-2